These 4 T cell receptor beta chains originate from one sample sequenced in a study of patients and donors after allogeneic stem cell transplantation. TCRdb used MiXCR to reprocess the RT-PCR reads, holding one entry per CDR3 protein. The profile shows 410,000 or so distinct CDR3 sequences, approximately 16% of them singletons. Specimen: blood, either unsorted or a sorted T cell fraction (not recorded which). The receptor source for this set is a human donor who was either an allogeneic HSCT recipient or a stem cell or donor lymphocyte infusion donor (not recorded which). It is not recorded whose cells these are; they may come from a transplant donor.

This clonotype has a count of ten or more. V usage is TRBV12-3 or TRBV12-4 and J usage is TRBJ2-3; possibly TRBD1 or TRBD2 for D (5 bases each). V lost 3 bases to trimming and J lost 0 bases, with 13 bases between them. The CDR3 has 16 residues. The chain's CDR3 is CASSLYWDGSTDTQYF. CDR3 DNA sequence: TGTGCCAGCAGTTTGTATTGGGACGGCAGCACAGATACGCAGTATTTT.

This rearrangement joins TRBV3-1 to TRBJ1-5; D not resolved. CDR3 size: 15 residues. CDR1 and CDR2 (germline): LGHDT, YNNKEL (reference sequence). The V end lost 1 base, the J end lost 4 bases, and 11 bases lay between the germline ends. CDR3 loop: CASSQGRGRNQPQHF. CDR3 sequence (DNA): TGTGCCAGCAGCCAAGGGCGCGGTCGAAATCAGCCCCAGCATTTT.

This clonotype was detected many times. The V gene is TRBV2, the J gene TRBJ2-1, with TRBD2 matching 9 bases. Germline loops: CDR1 SNHLY, CDR2 FYNNEI. Trimming took 3 bases from V and 8 from J; bases not matched to a gene: 14. The CDR3 totals 17 residues. The CDR3 DNA sequence: TGTGCCAGCAGTGACCGGCTAGCGGGAACGGCGGGCCATGAGCAGTTCTTC. Its protein product is CASSDRLAGTAGHEQFF.

J is TRBJ2-2 and V is TRBV15; the match to TRBD1 covers 8 bases. The CDR3 covers 15 residues. With 5 bases clipped from V and 6 bases from J, the junction kept 8 bases outside the gene matches. Germline values: CDR1 LNHNV, CDR2 YYDKDF (reference sequence). The CDR3 DNA reads as TGTGCCACCAGCGGATTACAGGGGGTGGCCGGGGAGCTGTTTTTT. Amino acids: CATSGLQGVAGELFF.